The 2 T cell receptor beta chains presented below share a single source sample, sequenced in a study of post-analysis software for immune sequencing data. General observations from the study: A handful of TRBV segments were significantly more frequent in patients than in controls. TRBV5-6, TRBV5-1 and TRBV20-1 were among these segments.

The antigens these receptors bind are not known. Researchers reported that TCR beta cDNA libraries carried unique molecular identifiers. Using its own MiXCR run on the PCR reads, TCRdb lists one record per CDR3 protein. The data contain about 760,000 distinct CDR3 sequences, approximately 30% of them singletons. Sequenced input: blood. The receptor set was obtained from a girl between 10 and 17 years old with multiple sclerosis.

The sample holds many counts of this clonotype. One end of the junction does not line up with germline, which may come from a read error. The chain combines TRBV28 with TRBJ2-1; D is possibly TRBD2 (6 bases). The CDR3 sequence is 14 residues long. In germline, CDR1 is MDHEN, CDR2 SYDVKM. As DNA, the CDR3 is TGCGCCAGCAGCTCGACTAGCTCCTACAATGAGCAGTTCTTC. Translated: CASSSTSSYNEQFF.

V gene TRBV20-1 combines with J gene TRBJ2-3, with D possibly called TRBD1 or TRBD2 (5 bases each). CDR3 length equals 16 residues. Per germline, CDR1 DFQATT and CDR2 SNEGSKA (reference sequence). The V and J ends lost 4 bases and 2 bases respectively, with 19 bases between them. The chain's CDR3 is CSATRDGMGPTDTQYF. The CDR3 DNA reads as TGCAGTGCTACTCGGGACGGAATGGGACCCACAGATACGCAGTATTTT.